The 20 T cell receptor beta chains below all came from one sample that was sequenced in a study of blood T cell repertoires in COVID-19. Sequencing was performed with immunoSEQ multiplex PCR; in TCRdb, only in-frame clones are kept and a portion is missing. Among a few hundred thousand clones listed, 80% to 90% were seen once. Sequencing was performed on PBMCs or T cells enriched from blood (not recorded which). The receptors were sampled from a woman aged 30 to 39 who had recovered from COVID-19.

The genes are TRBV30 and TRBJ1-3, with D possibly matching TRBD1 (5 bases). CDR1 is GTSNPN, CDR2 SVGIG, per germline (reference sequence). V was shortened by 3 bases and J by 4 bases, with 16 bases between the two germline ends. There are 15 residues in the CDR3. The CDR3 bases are TGTGCCTGGAGCCCCCCATGGACATTGGGAAACACCATATATTTT. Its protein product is CAWSPPWTLGNTIYF.

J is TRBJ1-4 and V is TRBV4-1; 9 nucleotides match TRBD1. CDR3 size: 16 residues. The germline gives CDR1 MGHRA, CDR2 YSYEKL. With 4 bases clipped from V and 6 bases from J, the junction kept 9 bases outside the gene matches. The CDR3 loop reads CASSPIGDRVDEKLFF. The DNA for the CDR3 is TGCGCCAGCAGCCCCATAGGGGACAGGGTGGATGAAAAACTGTTTTTT.

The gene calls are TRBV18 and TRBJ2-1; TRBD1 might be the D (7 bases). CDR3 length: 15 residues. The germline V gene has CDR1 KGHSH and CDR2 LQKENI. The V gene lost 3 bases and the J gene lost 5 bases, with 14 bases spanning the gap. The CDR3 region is CASSPWRGPDNEQFF. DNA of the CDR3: TGTGCCAGCTCACCGTGGAGGGGGCCCGACAATGAGCAGTTCTTC.

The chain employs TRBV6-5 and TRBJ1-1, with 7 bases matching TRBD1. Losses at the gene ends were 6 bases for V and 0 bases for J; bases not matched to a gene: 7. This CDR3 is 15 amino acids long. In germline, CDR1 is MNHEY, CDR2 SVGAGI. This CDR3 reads CASRNTGALNTEAFF. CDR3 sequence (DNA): TGTGCCAGCAGAAACACAGGGGCTCTGAACACTGAAGCTTTCTTT.

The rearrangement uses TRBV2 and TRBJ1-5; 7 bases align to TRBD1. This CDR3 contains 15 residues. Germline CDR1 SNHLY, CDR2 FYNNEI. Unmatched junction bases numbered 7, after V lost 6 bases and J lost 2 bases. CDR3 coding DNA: TGTGCCAGCAGCGGGACAGTACAGCGCAATCAGCCCCAGCATTTT. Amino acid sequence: CASSGTVQRNQPQHF.

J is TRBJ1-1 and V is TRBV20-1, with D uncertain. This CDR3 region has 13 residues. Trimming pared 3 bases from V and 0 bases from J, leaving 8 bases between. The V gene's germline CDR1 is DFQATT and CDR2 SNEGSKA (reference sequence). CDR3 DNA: TGCAGTGCTAGTTTTGGCTTGAACACTGAAGCTTTCTTT. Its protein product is CSASFGLNTEAFF.

For the CDR3, the DNA is TGTGCCACCAGTGATTTTGAGGTGAACTATGGCTACACCTTC. This gives the protein CATSDFEVNYGYTF. The chain employs TRBV24-1 and TRBJ1-2; D not resolved. The germline gives CDR1 KGHDR, CDR2 SFDVKD. The CDR3 is 14 residues long. V was shortened by 1 base and J by 2 bases, with 7 bases between the two germline ends.

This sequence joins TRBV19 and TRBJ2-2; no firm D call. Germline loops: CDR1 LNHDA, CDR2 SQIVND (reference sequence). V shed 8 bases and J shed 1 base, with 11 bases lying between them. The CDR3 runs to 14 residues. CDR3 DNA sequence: TGTGCCAGTCCCTCCGCAGGGAACACCGGGGAGCTGTTTTTT. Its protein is CASPSAGNTGELFF.

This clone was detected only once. In DNA form, the CDR3 reads TGTGCCAGCAGTAAGGAGAGGGCCGGAAACACCATATATTTT. Translation gives CASSKERAGNTIYF. The chain employs TRBV6-2 or TRBV6-3 and TRBJ1-3; D is ambiguous. This CDR3 spans 14 amino acids. Germline values: CDR1 MNHEY, CDR2 SVGEGT. Trimming pared 5 bases from V and 4 bases from J, leaving 12 bases between.

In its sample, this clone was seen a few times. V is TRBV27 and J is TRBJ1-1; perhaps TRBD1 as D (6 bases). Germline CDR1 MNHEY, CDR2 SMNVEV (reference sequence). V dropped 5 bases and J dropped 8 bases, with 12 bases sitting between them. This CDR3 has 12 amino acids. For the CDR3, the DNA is TGTGCCAGCAGTCCGCAGGGGAAGGAAGCTTTCTTT. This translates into CASSPQGKEAFF.

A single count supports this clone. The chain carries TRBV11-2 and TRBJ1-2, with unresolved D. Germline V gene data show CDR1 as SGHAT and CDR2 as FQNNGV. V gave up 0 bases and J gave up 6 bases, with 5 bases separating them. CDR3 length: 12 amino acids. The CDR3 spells CASSLEQNGYTF. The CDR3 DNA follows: TGTGCCAGCAGCTTAGAACAGAATGGCTACACCTTC.

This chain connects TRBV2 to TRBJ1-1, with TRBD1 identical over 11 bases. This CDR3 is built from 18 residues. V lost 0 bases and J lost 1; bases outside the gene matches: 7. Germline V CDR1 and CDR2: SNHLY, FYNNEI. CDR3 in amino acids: CASSEASGQGASNTEAFF. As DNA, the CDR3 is TGTGCCAGCAGTGAAGCATCCGGACAGGGGGCCTCGAACACTGAAGCTTTCTTT.

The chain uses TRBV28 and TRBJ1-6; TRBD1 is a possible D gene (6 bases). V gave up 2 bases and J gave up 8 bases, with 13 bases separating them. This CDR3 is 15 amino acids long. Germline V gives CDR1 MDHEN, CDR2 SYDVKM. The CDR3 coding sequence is TGTGCCAGCAGTTTAAGGACAGTCAATGATTCACCCCTCCACTTT. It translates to CASSLRTVNDSPLHF. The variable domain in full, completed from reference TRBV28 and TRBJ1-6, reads DVKVTQSSRYLVKRTGEKVFLECVQDMDHENMFWYRQDPGLGLRLIYFSYDVKMKEKGDIPEGYSVSREKKERFSLILESASTNQTSMYLCASSLRTVNDSPLHFGNGTRLTVT.

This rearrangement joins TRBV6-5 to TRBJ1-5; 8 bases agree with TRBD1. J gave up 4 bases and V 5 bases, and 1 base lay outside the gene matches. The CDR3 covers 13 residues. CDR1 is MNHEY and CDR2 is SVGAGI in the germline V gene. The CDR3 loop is CASSRTGNQPQHF. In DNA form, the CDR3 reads TGTGCCAGCAGTAGGACAGGGAATCAGCCCCAGCATTTT.

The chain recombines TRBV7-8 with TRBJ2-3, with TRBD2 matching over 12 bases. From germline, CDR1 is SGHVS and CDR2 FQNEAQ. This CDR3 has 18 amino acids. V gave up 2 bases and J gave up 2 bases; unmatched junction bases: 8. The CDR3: CASSLFLAGGPITDTQYF. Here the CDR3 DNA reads TGTGCCAGCAGCTTATTCCTAGCGGGAGGGCCGATCACAGATACGCAGTATTTT.

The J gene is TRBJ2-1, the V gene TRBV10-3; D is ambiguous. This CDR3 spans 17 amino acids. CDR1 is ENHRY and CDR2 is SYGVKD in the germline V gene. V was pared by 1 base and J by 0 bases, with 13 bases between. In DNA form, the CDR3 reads TGTGCCATCAGTGAGTTGCTCGTAAAGAGCTCCTACAATGAGCAGTTCTTC. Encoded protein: CAISELLVKSSYNEQFF.

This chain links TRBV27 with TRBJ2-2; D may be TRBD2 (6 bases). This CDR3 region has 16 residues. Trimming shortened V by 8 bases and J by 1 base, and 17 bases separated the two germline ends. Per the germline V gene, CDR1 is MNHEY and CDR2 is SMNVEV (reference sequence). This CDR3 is CASGGILGLNTGELFF. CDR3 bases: TGTGCCAGCGGGGGGATACTAGGATTGAACACCGGGGAGCTGTTTTTT.

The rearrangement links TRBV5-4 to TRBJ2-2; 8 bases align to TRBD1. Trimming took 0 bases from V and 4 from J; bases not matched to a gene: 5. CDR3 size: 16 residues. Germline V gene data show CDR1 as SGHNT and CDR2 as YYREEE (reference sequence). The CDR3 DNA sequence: TGTGCCAGCAGCTTGGTCAGGGGGCTGAGCACCGGGGAGCTGTTTTTT. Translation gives CASSLVRGLSTGELFF.

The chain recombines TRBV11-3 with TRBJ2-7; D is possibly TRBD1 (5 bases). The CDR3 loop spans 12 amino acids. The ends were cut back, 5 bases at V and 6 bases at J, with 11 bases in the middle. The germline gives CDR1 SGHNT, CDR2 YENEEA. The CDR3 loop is CASSRDRGEQYF. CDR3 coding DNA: TGTGCCAGCAGCCGAGACAGAGGCGAGCAGTACTTC.

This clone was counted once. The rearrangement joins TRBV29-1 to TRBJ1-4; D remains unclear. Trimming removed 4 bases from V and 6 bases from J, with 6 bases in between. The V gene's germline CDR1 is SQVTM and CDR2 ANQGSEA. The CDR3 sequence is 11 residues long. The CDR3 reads CSVVGDEKLFF. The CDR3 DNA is TGCAGCGTTGTCGGAGATGAAAAACTGTTTTTT. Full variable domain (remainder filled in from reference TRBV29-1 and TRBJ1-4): SAVISQKPSRDICQRGTSLTIQCQVDSQVTMMFWYRQQPGQSLTLIATANQGSEATYESGFVIDKFPISRPNLTFSTLTVSNMSPEDSSIYLCSVVGDEKLFFGSGTQLSVL.